This passage covers 4 T cell receptor beta chains from one sample sequenced in a study of T cell changes during pregnancy in multiple sclerosis. The data were produced by immunoSEQ multiplex PCR, yet TCRdb's version contains in-frame clones alone and is incomplete. The table has more than 15,000 clones, about 88% seen once; the top ten hold roughly 1.3%. Sequencing was performed on CD4+ T cells from peripheral blood mononuclear cells, taken in the first trimester of pregnancy. These receptors all stem from a female donor in good health, enrolled as a control in a pregnancy study.

The rearrangement links TRBV20-1 to TRBJ2-1; tentative D call: TRBD1 (5 bases). Looked up from germline, CDR1 is DFQATT and CDR2 is SNEGSKA (reference sequence). The CDR3 runs to 11 residues. V lost 1 base and J lost 10, with 8 bases in between. The CDR3 DNA reads TGCAGTGCTAGAGGGACAAGAGAGCAGTTCTTC. Its protein product is CSARGTREQFF.

The chain is built from TRBV6-1 and TRBJ2-7, with TRBD2 as a possible D gene (5 bases). CDR3 length: 15 residues. The V end lost 3 bases, the J end lost 0 bases, and 12 bases lay between the germline ends. The germline V gene has CDR1 MNHNS and CDR2 SASEGT. CDR3 sequence reads: CASSDWVGSSYEQYF. CDR3 nucleotides: TGTGCCAGCAGTGATTGGGTAGGGAGCTCCTACGAGCAGTACTTC.

The chain uses TRBV27 and TRBJ2-1; 9 bases are a match to TRBD2. This CDR3 has 16 amino acids. Germline values: CDR1 MNHEY, CDR2 SMNVEV (reference sequence). V trimming: 7 bases; J trimming: 6 bases; junction bases outside the gene matches: 13. For the CDR3, the DNA is TGTGCCAGCATGAACCTTCGCGCGGGAGGGCGCAATGAGCAGTTCTTC. Translated: CASMNLRAGGRNEQFF.

The gene calls are TRBV5-8 and TRBJ2-7, with unresolved D. The CDR3 is made up of 14 amino acids. Trimming cost V 2 bases and J 0 bases, with 9 bases left between them. The germline V gene encodes CDR1 SGHTS and CDR2 YDEGEE. The CDR3 nucleotides are TGTGCCAGCAGCTTAGTACAGATCTCCTACGAGCAGTACTTC. It encodes CASSLVQISYEQYF. The whole variable domain, filled in from reference TRBV5-8 and TRBJ2-7, reads EAGVTQSPTHLIKTRGQQATLRCSPISGHTSVYWYQQALGLGLQFLLWYDEGEERNRGNFPPRFSGRQFPNYSSELNVNALELEDSALYLCASSLVQISYEQYFGPGTRLTVT.